One sample yielded the 2 T cell receptor beta chains listed below, sequenced in a study of cytomegalovirus exposure and HLA in healthy donors. 60 Vbeta and 13 Jbeta primers were used in PCR. Some clones are missing from TCRdb's copy, which holds only in-frame ones; the method was immunoSEQ multiplex PCR. Of 150,000 to 200,000 clones in the sample, more than 70% were seen once. Sequenced sample: PBMCs. The source of these receptors is a man in his forties in good health and CMV-seropositive.

The gene calls are TRBV9 and TRBJ2-4, with TRBD1 matching 7 bases. Unmatched junction bases numbered 7, after V lost 3 bases and J lost 7 bases. The CDR3 consists of 14 residues. CDR1 and CDR2 from the germline V gene are SGDLS and YYNGEE. The CDR3 here is CASSERQGGNIQYF. CDR3 in DNA: TGTGCCAGCAGCGAGAGACAGGGTGGTAACATTCAGTACTTC.

The chain recombines TRBV30 with TRBJ2-1; the D gene is possibly TRBD1 (6 bases). Trimming took off 3 bases at V and 2 bases at J, with 14 bases between the two ends. CDR1 GTSNPN and CDR2 SVGIG come from the germline V gene (reference sequence). The CDR3 is 15 residues long. The chain's CDR3 is CAWRPGHGTYNEQFF. The CDR3 DNA reads TGTGCCTGGAGACCGGGACACGGGACCTACAATGAGCAGTTCTTC.